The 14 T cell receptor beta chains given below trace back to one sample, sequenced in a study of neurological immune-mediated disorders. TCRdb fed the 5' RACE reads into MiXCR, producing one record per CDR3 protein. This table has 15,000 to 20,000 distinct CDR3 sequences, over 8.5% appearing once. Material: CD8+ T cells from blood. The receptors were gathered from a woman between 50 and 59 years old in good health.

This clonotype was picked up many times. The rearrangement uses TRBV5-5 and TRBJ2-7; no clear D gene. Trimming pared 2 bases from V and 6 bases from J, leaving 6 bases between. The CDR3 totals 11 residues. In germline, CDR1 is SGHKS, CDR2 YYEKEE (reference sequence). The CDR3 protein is CASSFLSEQYF. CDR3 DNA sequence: TGTGCCAGCAGCTTCCTGAGCGAGCAGTACTTC.

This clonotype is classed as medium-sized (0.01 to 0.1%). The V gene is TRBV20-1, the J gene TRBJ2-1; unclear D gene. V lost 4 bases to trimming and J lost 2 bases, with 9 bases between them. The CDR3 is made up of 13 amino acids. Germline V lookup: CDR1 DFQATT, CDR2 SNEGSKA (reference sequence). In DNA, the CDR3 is TGCAGTGCTACAGTCCCCCCCTACAATGAGCAGTTCTTC. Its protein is CSATVPPYNEQFF.

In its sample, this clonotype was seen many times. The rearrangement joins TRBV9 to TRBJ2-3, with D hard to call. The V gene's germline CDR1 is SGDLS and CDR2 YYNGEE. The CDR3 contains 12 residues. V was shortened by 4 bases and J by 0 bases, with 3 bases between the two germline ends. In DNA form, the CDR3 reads TGTGCCAGCAGCCCTAGCACAGATACGCAGTATTTT. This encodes CASSPSTDTQYF.

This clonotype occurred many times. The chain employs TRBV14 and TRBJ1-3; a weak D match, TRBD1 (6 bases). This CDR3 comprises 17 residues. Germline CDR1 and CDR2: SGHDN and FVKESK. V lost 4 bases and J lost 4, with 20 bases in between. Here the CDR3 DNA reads TGTGCCAGCAGCCCTAGGCCGGGGGGCCACAACGGAAACACCATATATTTT. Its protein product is CASSPRPGGHNGNTIYF.

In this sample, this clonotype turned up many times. The CDR3: CATSRFRERSYEQYF. The CDR3 nucleotides are TGTGCCACCAGCAGGTTCAGGGAGCGCTCCTACGAGCAGTACTTC. The V call is TRBV15, the J call TRBJ2-7; D is perhaps TRBD1 or TRBD2 (5 bases each). With 3 bases removed from V and 0 bases from J, the gap between germline ends came to 12 bases. The CDR3 consists of 15 residues. Germline V gene lookup returns CDR1 LNHNV and CDR2 YYDKDF (reference sequence).

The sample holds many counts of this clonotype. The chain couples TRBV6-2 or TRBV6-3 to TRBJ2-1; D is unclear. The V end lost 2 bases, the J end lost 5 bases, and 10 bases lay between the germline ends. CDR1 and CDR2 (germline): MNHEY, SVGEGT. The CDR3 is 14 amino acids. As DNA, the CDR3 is TGTGCCAGCAGTTACGGTAACAGAGACAATGAGCAGTTCTTC. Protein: CASSYGNRDNEQFF.

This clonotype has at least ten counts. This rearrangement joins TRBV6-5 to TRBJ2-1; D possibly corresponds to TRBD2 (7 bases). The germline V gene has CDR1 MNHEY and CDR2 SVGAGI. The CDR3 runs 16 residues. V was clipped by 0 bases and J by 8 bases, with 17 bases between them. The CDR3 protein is CASSYSRGGSFYEQFF. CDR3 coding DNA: TGTGCCAGCAGTTACTCGAGGGGGGGTTCTTTCTATGAGCAGTTCTTC.

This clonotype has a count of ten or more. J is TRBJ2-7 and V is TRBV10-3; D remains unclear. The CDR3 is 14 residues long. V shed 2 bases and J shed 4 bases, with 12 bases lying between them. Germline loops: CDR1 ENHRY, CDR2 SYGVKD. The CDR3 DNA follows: TGTGCCATCAGTGAGGGCGGACCCTCATACGAGCAGTACTTC. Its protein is CAISEGGPSYEQYF.

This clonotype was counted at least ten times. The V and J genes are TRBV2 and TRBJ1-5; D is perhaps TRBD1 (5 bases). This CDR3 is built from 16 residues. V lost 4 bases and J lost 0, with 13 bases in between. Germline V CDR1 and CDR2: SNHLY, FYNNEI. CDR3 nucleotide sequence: TGTGCCAGCAGTGGCCCTGACAGTTATAGCAATCAGCCCCAGCATTTT. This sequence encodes CASSGPDSYSNQPQHF. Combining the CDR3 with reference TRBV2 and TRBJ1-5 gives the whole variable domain EPEVTQTPSHQVTQMGQEVILRCVPISNHLYFYWYRQILGQKVEFLVSFYNNEISEKSEIFDDQFSVERPDGSNFTLKIRSTKLEDSAMYFCASSGPDSYSNQPQHFGDGTRLSIL.

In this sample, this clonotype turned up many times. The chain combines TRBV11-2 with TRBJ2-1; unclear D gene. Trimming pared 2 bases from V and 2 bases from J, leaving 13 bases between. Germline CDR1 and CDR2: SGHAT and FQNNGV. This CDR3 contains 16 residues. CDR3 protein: CASSLSITVAYNEQFF. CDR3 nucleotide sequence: TGTGCCAGCAGCTTAAGTATCACGGTAGCCTACAATGAGCAGTTCTTC.

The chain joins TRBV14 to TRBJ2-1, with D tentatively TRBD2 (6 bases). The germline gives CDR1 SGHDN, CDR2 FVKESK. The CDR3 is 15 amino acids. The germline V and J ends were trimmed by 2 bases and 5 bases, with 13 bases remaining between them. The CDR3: CASSQQGGGHNEQFF. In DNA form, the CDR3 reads TGTGCCAGCAGCCAACAGGGAGGAGGCCACAATGAGCAGTTCTTC.

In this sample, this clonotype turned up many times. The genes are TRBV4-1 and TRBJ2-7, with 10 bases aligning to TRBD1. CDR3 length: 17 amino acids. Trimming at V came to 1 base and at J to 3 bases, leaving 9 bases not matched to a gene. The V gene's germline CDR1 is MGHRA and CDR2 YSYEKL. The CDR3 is CASSQVLSRDRGYEQYF. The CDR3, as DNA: TGCGCCAGCAGCCAAGTTCTATCCCGGGACAGGGGCTACGAGCAGTACTTC.

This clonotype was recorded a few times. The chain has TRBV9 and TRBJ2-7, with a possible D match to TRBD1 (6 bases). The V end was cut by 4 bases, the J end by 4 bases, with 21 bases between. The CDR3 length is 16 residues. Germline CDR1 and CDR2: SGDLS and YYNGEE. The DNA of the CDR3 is TGTGCCAGCAGCCCCTATTCCGGGACAAGGTTTTACGAGCAGTACTTC. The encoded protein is CASSPYSGTRFYEQYF.

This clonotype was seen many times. In DNA, the CDR3 is TGTGCCAGCAGCTTAGAAACGGCCGCTGAAGCTTTCTTT. It encodes CASSLETAAEAFF. The chain is built from TRBV7-3 and TRBJ1-1; D is unclear. The CDR3 covers 13 residues. Trimming removed 2 bases from V and 6 bases from J, with 10 bases in between. Germline loops: CDR1 SGHTA, CDR2 FQGTGA.